The 16 T cell receptor beta chains below all came from one sample that was sequenced in a study of memory CD8 T cells in hepatitis C reinfection. As to time point: late/post reinfection, 12 to 24 weeks after detection. TCR sequencing was done directly ex vivo on sorted cells, without expansion in vitro. Data came from immunoSEQ multiplex PCR; TCRdb stores just in-frame clones and leaves some out. The table has 46,000 or so clones, about 88% seen once; the top ten hold 0.72%. The material sequenced was naive CD8+ T cells sorted from blood. The receptor set was obtained from a young man with hepatitis C virus infection.

This chain links TRBV28 with TRBJ2-5; tentatively, D is TRBD1 (6 bases). The CDR3 covers 16 residues. V dropped 5 bases and J dropped 4 bases, with 20 bases sitting between them. CDR1 is MDHEN, CDR2 SYDVKM, per germline. In DNA, the CDR3 is TGTGCCAGCAGTCCCTATAGGACAGTCTCAGGAGAGACCCAGTACTTC. Encoded protein: CASSPYRTVSGETQYF.

Written as DNA, the CDR3 is TGTGCCAGCAGCTCCGGACTGTCCTACAATGAGCAGTTCTTC. It yields the protein CASSSGLSYNEQFF. The chain has TRBV2 and TRBJ2-1; possibly TRBD2 for D (5 bases). Germline V gives CDR1 SNHLY, CDR2 FYNNEI. The CDR3 contains 14 residues. The V and J ends lost 6 bases and 1 base respectively, with 10 bases between them.

This clone came up once. The gene calls are TRBV4-1 and TRBJ1-1; D gene ambiguous. Germline CDR1 and CDR2: MGHRA and YSYEKL. The CDR3 sequence is 14 residues long. V was cut by 4 bases and J by 1 base, with 10 bases left in between. The CDR3 DNA follows: TGCGCCAGCAGCCCGGGTCCCCAGAACACTGAAGCTTTCTTT. Translated, it gives CASSPGPQNTEAFF.

The chain is built from TRBV10-2 and TRBJ2-2, with 9 bases fitting TRBD1. After removal of 7 bases from V and 6 bases from J, the junction contained 9 bases not matched to a gene. Germline V lookup: CDR1 WSHSY, CDR2 SAAADI. The CDR3 consists of 15 residues. The CDR3, as DNA: TGCGCCAGCACCGAGACAGGGGGAAGGGCCGGGGAGCTGTTTTTT. It encodes CASTETGGRAGELFF.

The gene calls are TRBV5-6 and TRBJ2-7, with 9 bases that match TRBD1. This CDR3 spans 14 amino acids. The trim removed 1 base at V and 4 bases at J, leaving 3 bases unmatched. Germline-derived CDR1 and CDR2 are SGHDT and YYEEEE. The CDR3 DNA follows: TGTGCCAGCAGCTTGTTGGGACAGGGTTACGAGCAGTACGTC. Translation gives CASSLLGQGYEQYV.

This chain joins TRBV6-6 and TRBJ2-1; possibly TRBD1 for D (6 bases). V gave up 0 bases and J gave up 4 bases, with 10 bases separating them. This CDR3 contains 15 residues. The germline V gene encodes CDR1 MNHNY and CDR2 SVGAGI (reference sequence). CDR3 loop: CASSYSGTTYNEQFF. CDR3 DNA sequence: TGTGCCAGCAGTTACTCAGGGACAACTTACAATGAGCAGTTCTTC.

The chain uses TRBV27 and TRBJ2-3, with TRBD2 matching over 7 bases. CDR3 length equals 14 residues. The V gene end was trimmed by 0 bases and the J gene end by 4 bases; junction bases not matched to a gene: 1. Germline CDR1 is MNHEY and CDR2 is SMNVEV (reference sequence). This CDR3 is CASSLSGGADTQYF. DNA for the CDR3: TGTGCCAGCAGTTTATCGGGGGGGGCAGATACGCAGTATTTT.

This chain joins TRBV15 and TRBJ1-1; 12 nucleotides line up with TRBD1. This CDR3 is built from 16 residues. Germline V CDR1 and CDR2: LNHNV, YYDKDF (reference sequence). Trimming removed 5 bases from V and 1 base from J; junction bases left unmatched: 5. CDR3 sequence: CATSLGQGARNTEAFF. The CDR3 DNA follows: TGTGCCACCAGCCTGGGACAGGGGGCAAGGAACACTGAAGCTTTCTTT.

This clone was detected only once. The CDR3 DNA reads TGTGCCAGCAGCCCCGGGGGGGGGCCAGGCTCACCCCTCCACTTT. It encodes CASSPGGGPGSPLHF. The rearrangement uses TRBV6-6 and TRBJ1-6; tentatively, D is TRBD1 (6 bases). Germline CDR1 reads MNHNY; CDR2 reads SVGAGI (reference sequence). The CDR3 length is 15 residues. The ends were cut back, 6 bases at V and 10 bases at J, with 19 bases in the middle.

This clone was picked up a small number of times. The V and J genes are TRBV6-1 and TRBJ2-1, with D possibly matching TRBD1 (6 bases). This CDR3 region has 14 residues. V was trimmed by 6 bases and J by 6 bases, leaving 15 bases between them. Germline CDR1 is MNHNS and CDR2 is SASEGT. This CDR3 reads CASRDLTGLNEQFF. CDR3 DNA sequence: TGTGCCAGCAGGGACTTGACAGGCCTCAATGAGCAGTTCTTC.

This clone appeared a single time. This chain joins TRBV20-1 and TRBJ1-1; D call uncertain. CDR1 DFQATT and CDR2 SNEGSKA come from the germline V gene (reference sequence). Trimming removed 2 bases from V and 7 bases from J, with 8 bases in between. The CDR3 sequence is 11 residues long. The CDR3 region has the DNA TGCAGTGCTAGACCAGACATTGAAGCTTTCTTT. Protein sequence: CSARPDIEAFF.

The chain carries TRBV19 and TRBJ2-7, with TRBD1 matching over 9 bases. The junction had 6 bases not matched to a gene; V was cut back by 9 bases and J by 3 bases. CDR3 length: 13 amino acids. Germline V lookup: CDR1 LNHDA, CDR2 SQIVND (reference sequence). The CDR3 sequence is CASASGQGYEQYF. The DNA for the CDR3 is TGTGCCAGCGCATCGGGACAGGGCTACGAGCAGTACTTC.

In nucleotides, the CDR3 is TGTGCCAGTAGTACCACCGGGACAGGGGGCCATGGCTACACCTTC. This translates into CASSTTGTGGHGYTF. The genes are TRBV19 and TRBJ1-2, with 12 positions matching TRBD1. The CDR3 has 15 residues. The germline V gene has CDR1 LNHDA and CDR2 SQIVND (reference sequence). Trimming at V came to 4 bases and at J to 6 bases, leaving 6 bases not matched to a gene.

This chain connects TRBV4-3 to TRBJ2-1; 14 bases map to TRBD2. There are 15 residues in the CDR3. J was trimmed by 8 bases and V by 4 bases; bases with no gene match: 4. In germline, CDR1 is LGHNA, CDR2 YSLEER. Here the CDR3 DNA reads TGCGCCAGCAGCCCGGGACTAGCGGGGGAAGATGAGCAGTTCTTC. Translated: CASSPGLAGEDEQFF.

The V call is TRBV6-1, the J call TRBJ1-2; tentatively, D is TRBD1 (5 bases). V lost 4 bases and J lost 0, with 15 bases in between. Germline CDR1 and CDR2: MNHNS and SASEGT. CDR3 length: 16 residues. CDR3 residues: CASSGEEGSANYGYTF. In DNA, the CDR3 is TGTGCCAGCAGTGGGGAGGAGGGGAGCGCTAACTATGGCTACACCTTC.

This clone was counted between two and nine times. V is TRBV10-3 and J is TRBJ1-1; D might be TRBD1 (6 bases). CDR3 length: 13 amino acids. Germline values: CDR1 ENHRY, CDR2 SYGVKD. Trimming took 10 bases from V and 1 from J, leaving 13 bases between them. CDR3 DNA sequence: TGTGCCACCGCAGGGGAGGGGAACACTGAAGCTTTCTTT. Translated: CATAGEGNTEAFF.